These T cell receptor beta chains were read from a single sample in a study of CD8 T cells in Susac syndrome. TCRdb re-derived calls from the immunoSEQ multiplex PCR reads in MiXCR, one entry per CDR3 protein. The data contain approximately 200,000 distinct CDR3 sequences, more than 85% of them singletons. The specimen was CD4+ T cells from PBMCs. The receptors derive from a human donor with multiple sclerosis. CDR3s include the opening cysteine and the closing phenylalanine or tryptophan. D genes are given only for firm matches. Not all rows give a size; the values are once, few, many and, for expanded clones, a class.

TRBV29-1	NA	TRBJ2-4	NA	CSVEVHPNVQYF	TGCAGCGTTGAGGTCCATCCAAACGTTCAGTACTTC
TRBV7-2	NA	TRBJ1-5	NA	CASSLAGQNQPQHF	TGTGCCAGCAGCTTAGCCGGACAGAACCAGCCCCAGCATTTT
TRBV3-1	NA	TRBJ2-1	NA	CASSQEPGSSYNEQFF	TGTGCCAGCAGCCAAGAGCCGGGGTCGTCCTACAATGAGCAGTTCTTC
TRBV20-1	NA	TRBJ2-1	NA	CSANRGSYNEQFF	TGCAGTGCCAATCGGGGCTCCTACAATGAGCAGTTCTTC
TRBV30	NA	TRBJ2-3	NA	CAWSVRGGDTQYF	TGTGCCTGGAGTGTACGAGGGGGAGATACGCAGTATTTT
TRBV20-1	once	TRBJ2-1	NA	CSGWGQDEQFF	TGCAGTGGATGGGGTCAGGATGAGCAGTTCTTC
TRBV6-6	NA	TRBJ1-1	NA	CASSYGGFTEAFF	TGTGCCAGCAGTTACGGGGGATTTACTGAAGCTTTCTTT
TRBV3-1	NA	TRBJ2-3	NA	CASLGRGVIADTQYF	TGTGCCAGCCTAGGCAGGGGTGTTATCGCAGATACGCAGTATTTT
TRBV19	NA	TRBJ2-5	TRBD2	CASSADSGGEETQYF	TGTGCCAGTAGTGCCGACAGCGGGGGTGAAGAGACCCAGTACTTC
TRBV3-1	NA	TRBJ2-5	NA	CASSPQGPIQETQYF	TGTGCCAGCAGCCCGCAAGGACCGATACAGGAGACCCAGTACTTC
TRBV3-1	NA	TRBJ2-2	TRBD2	CASSLGLAGGTNTGELFF	TGTGCCAGCAGCCTAGGACTAGCGGGGGGCACGAACACCGGGGAGCTGTTTTTT
TRBV29-1	NA	TRBJ2-3	TRBD1	CSAVDRGRTDTQYF	TGCAGCGCAGTAGACAGGGGGAGGACAGATACGCAGTATTTT
TRBV18	NA	TRBJ2-7	NA	CASSPNGGEQYF	TGTGCCAGCTCACCCAATGGAGGCGAGCAGTACTTC
TRBV6-1	NA	TRBJ1-1	NA	CASTPAGRNTEAFF	TGTGCCAGCACCCCCGCGGGGCGGAACACTGAAGCTTTCTTT
TRBV29-1	NA	TRBJ1-1	NA	CSVTDQGTEAFF	TGCAGCGTTACAGATCAGGGCACTGAAGCTTTCTTT